The T cell receptor (beta chain) under discussion was sequenced for a study of post-analysis software for immune sequencing data. Study details: The disease courses covered relapsing-remitting, secondary progressive and progressive-relapsing multiple sclerosis.

This clonotype was seen only a few times. The target antigen is unknown. Unique molecular identifiers were carried by the TCR beta cDNA libraries. The yield from roughly 1 to 10 million T cells was 500,000 or so cDNA molecules in total. Via MiXCR, TCRdb re-called the PCR reads, giving one row per CDR3 protein. The sample consists of about 400,000 distinct CDR3 sequences, roughly 30% of them appearing once. Study observations and caveats: Same-batch samples co-clustered strongly by F measure. Among multiple sclerosis patients, normalized Chao1 diversity was significantly below that of controls.

The sequence was collected from a girl between 10 and 17 years old with multiple sclerosis. What was sequenced was blood.

The CDR3 reads CASSYSGSYFTDTQYF. In nucleotides, the CDR3 is TGTGCCAGCAGTTACTCGGGCAGTTACTTCACAGATACGCAGTATTTT. This chain links TRBV6-2 or TRBV6-3 with TRBJ2-3, with D unclear. The ends were cut back, 0 bases at V and 2 bases at J, with 12 bases in the middle. Germline V CDR1 and CDR2: MNHEY, SVGEGT. This CDR3 has 16 residues.